This T cell receptor (beta chain) is from a study of CD4 T cells in relation to SARS-CoV-2 and coronaviruses. The overall study: ViraFEST: approximately 10-day antigen culture of PBMCs, then TCR beta CDR3 sequencing.

TCRdb keeps only in-frame clones here, not all; method: immunoSEQ multiplex PCR. The sample lists about 28,000 clones; 60% to 80% were seen once. Unexposed donor CD4+ T cells date from 2011-2018, before the COVID-19 pandemic. After ten to eleven days of culture, CD4+ T cells were isolated. Cultures held more than 1.5 million PBMCs per well with approximately 10 IU/ml IL-2. The V end was cut by 1 base, the J end by 1 base, with 10 bases between. In germline, CDR1 is SEHNR, CDR2 FQNEAQ (reference sequence). This CDR3 is built from 15 residues. Notes on this clone: Antigen unknown.

The rearrangement uses TRBV7-9 and TRBJ1-2; TRBD1 might be the D (6 bases). The TCR originated in a human donor in good health. The sequenced material came from CD4+ T cells from PBMCs, cultured in vitro. For the CDR3, the DNA is TGTGCCAGCAGCTTAGTGGGACACCATAACTATGGCTACACCTTC. It codes for CASSLVGHHNYGYTF. Full variable domain (rest looked up from reference TRBV7-9 and TRBJ1-2): DTGVSQNPRHKITKRGQNVTFRCDPISEHNRLYWYRQTLGQGPEFLTYFQNEAQLEKSRLLSDRFSAERPKGSFSTLEIQRTEQGDSAMYLCASSLVGHHNYGYTFGSGTRLTVV.